This TCR beta chain was profiled in a study of blood T cell repertoires in COVID-19. Study as a whole: Samples of COVID-19 (acute and convalescent) were obtained from the United States, Italy and Spain.

Between the trimmed V and J ends, which lost 0 bases and 0 bases, there was a span of 15 bases. This CDR3 region has 19 residues. The germline V gene encodes CDR1 MGHRA and CDR2 YSYEKL. The authors' processing: Estimates of nucleated cell counts were drawn from the amplification of reference gene primers. Sequencing used immunoSEQ multiplex PCR; TCRdb keeps in-frame clones, though not all of them. D and trimming were read from the DNA, whereas the V and J calls and clone size are those reported in that table. The table shows about 81,000 clones, with around nine tenths occurring only once. Sample: peripheral blood. The receptor's source is a woman older than 75 with acute or convalescent COVID-19. The rearrangement uses TRBV4-1 and TRBJ2-6, with D perhaps TRBD1 (5 bases). The CDR3 DNA reads as TGCGCCAGCAGCCAAGATCTGGACATGGTAAGCTCTGGGGCCAACGTCCTGACTTTC. It codes for CASSQDLDMVSSGANVLTF.